The subject of this entry is one T cell receptor beta chain. Data came from immunoSEQ multiplex PCR; TCRdb stores just in-frame clones and leaves some out. The table has 13,000 to 15,000 clones, approximately 33% seen once; the top ten hold 1.5% to 2%. The plating included about 200,000 irradiated, violet-dye-labeled stimulator cells together with about 200,000 CFSE-labeled responder cells. Upon completion of the reaction, proliferating CFSE-low responders, both CD3+CD4+ and CD3+CD8+, were sorted. The sample comes from a study of graft-versus-host responses after intestinal transplantation. Overall study context: All recipients were given anti-thymocyte globulin induction, and tacrolimus and steroids were then administered for around three years. The study, taken as a whole, reports: An association linked early post-transplant HvG declines with peak circulating GvH clone levels.

CDR3 length: 15 residues. V lost 0 bases, J lost 6 bases, and 16 bases lay in between. The germline V gene encodes CDR1 SGHDT and CDR2 YYEEEE. Material: alloreactive CD8+ T cells from a mixed lymphocyte reaction culture, obtained before intestinal transplant. Subset meaning: CFSE-low proliferating T cells sorted from roughly six-day pre-transplant mixed lymphocyte reaction (GvH or HvG direction). This TCR was recovered from a human patient who received an intestinal transplant. This chain links TRBV5-6 with TRBJ2-7; the D gene is possibly TRBD1 (6 bases). The CDR3 loop reads CASSLVTTGTSEQYF. Written as DNA, the CDR3 is TGTGCCAGCAGCTTGGTCACCACAGGGACCTCCGAGCAGTACTTC.